The clone carrying this TCR beta chain has more than one count but fewer than ten. Its antigen is not known. The donor group consisted entirely of healthy Caucasians. These data come from a study of identical twins. Study-wide results and caveats: The more abundant beta clonotypes in cord blood had fewer insertions, and memory repertoires did not show this.

CDR3 length: 17 amino acids. J was trimmed by 0 bases and V by 3 bases; bases with no gene match: 8. Germline V CDR1 and CDR2: SGHTA, FQGNSA. TCRdb re-derived calls from the 5' RACE reads in MiXCR, one entry per CDR3 protein. In the table there are around 480,000 distinct CDR3 sequences, 12% to 15% of which are singletons. These same data were also listed under a study on yellow fever vaccine responses in identical twins.

The genes are TRBV7-2 and TRBJ1-5, with 7 bases lining up with TRBD1. The sequenced material came from CD4+ T cells sorted from blood. The receptor was isolated from a woman aged 18-35 years in good health. This CDR3 reads CASSLTGLANSNQPQHF. CDR3 nucleotides: TGTGCCAGCAGCTTGACAGGGTTGGCAAATAGCAATCAGCCCCAGCATTTT.